This TCR beta chain was observed in a study of control samples from healthy donors and cancer patients. Germline V gene sequence: CDR1 LNHDA, CDR2 SQIVND (reference sequence). Between the trimmed V and J ends, which lost 7 bases and 9 bases, there was a span of 12 bases. This CDR3 is built from 12 residues. Produced via immunoSEQ multiplex PCR; TCRdb's table is partial and in-frame only. The data contain about 160,000 clones, roughly 90% of them seen just once; the ten biggest clones take up more than 10%. Sequencing was carried out using blood. The V gene is TRBV19, the J gene TRBJ2-2; D is perhaps TRBD1 or TRBD2 (5 bases each). This sequence was found in a man under 40 in good health. The CDR3 spells CASTQGVRELFF. DNA for the CDR3: TGTGCCAGTACTCAGGGAGTGAGGGAGCTGTTTTTT.